One and the same sample provided the 21 T cell receptor beta chains below, sequenced in a study of cytotoxic CD8 clonotypes in ibrutinib-treated CLL. Profiled with immunoSEQ multiplex PCR; TCRdb holds only in-frame clones, not every one. Among hundreds of thousands of clones listed, roughly 65% were seen once. Source: PBMCs, taken after 12 months of ibrutinib treatment. The receptors were gathered from a human donor with chronic lymphocytic leukemia.

The chain combines TRBV10-3 with TRBJ2-7; 7 bases align to TRBD1. The CDR3 consists of 18 residues. Per germline, CDR1 ENHRY and CDR2 SYGVKD. Germline trimming cut 3 bases from V and 4 bases from J; bases unmatched to any gene: 18. The CDR3 sequence: CAISDSIWDRAEGYEQYF. Written as DNA, the CDR3 is TGTGCCATCAGTGATTCAATTTGGGACAGAGCCGAAGGGTACGAGCAGTACTTC.

This sequence joins TRBV5-6 and TRBJ2-5; 8 bases line up with TRBD1. Germline V CDR1 and CDR2: SGHDT, YYEEEE. The CDR3 consists of 15 residues. V shed 1 base, J shed 5 bases, and the junction held 7 bases outside the gene matches. CDR3 sequence reads: CASSLRTGFGETQYF. DNA of the CDR3: TGTGCCAGCAGCTTGAGGACAGGGTTCGGGGAGACCCAGTACTTC. The full variable domain, with the rest looked up from reference TRBV5-6 and TRBJ2-5, is DAGVTQSPTHLIKTRGQQVTLRCSPKSGHDTVSWYQQALGQGPQFIFQYYEEEERQRGNFPDRFSGHQFPNYSSELNVNALLLGDSALYLCASSLRTGFGETQYFGPGTRLLVL.

The chain combines TRBV7-8 with TRBJ1-3; 8 positions match TRBD1. The V and J ends lost 5 bases and 4 bases, in that order; junction bases with no gene match: 7. CDR3 length: 15 residues. Germline V lookup: CDR1 SGHVS, CDR2 FQNEAQ. CDR3 loop: CASSLAGGAGNTIYF. The CDR3 DNA follows: TGTGCCAGCAGCCTGGCAGGGGGCGCGGGAAACACCATATATTTT.

This clone occurred a few times. This chain uses TRBV7-3 with TRBJ1-2; D is ambiguous. The CDR3 loop spans 14 amino acids. V lost 1 base and J 0 bases, leaving 6 bases between the germline ends. The V gene's germline CDR1 is SGHTA and CDR2 FQGTGA. In DNA form, the CDR3 reads TGTGCCAGCAGCTTAAACGGGGCTAACTATGGCTACACCTTC. Its protein product is CASSLNGANYGYTF.

The chain is built from TRBV21-1 and TRBJ2-7; the table calls TRBD2, which could not be checked here. TRBV21-1 is designated a pseudogene. The CDR3 is 16 residues long. The CDR3 DNA sequence: TGTGCCAGCAGCACCGCCAGCGGGGTAGATCTTTACGAGCAGTACTTC. It specifies CASSTASGVDLYEQYF.

J is TRBJ1-5 and V is TRBV6-6; 11 bases align to TRBD1. Germline assignment: CDR1 MNHNY and CDR2 SVGAGI (reference sequence). V lost 6 bases, J lost 7 bases, and 8 bases stayed unmatched. CDR3 length: 15 residues. The CDR3 reads CASSTGQGANQPQHF. CDR3 bases: TGTGCCAGCAGCACTGGACAGGGGGCGAACCAGCCCCAGCATTTT.

About this clone: Germline and junction disagree at one end, which may indicate a read error. The V call is TRBV7-7, the J call TRBJ2-2; 7 bases fit TRBD2. The CDR3 contains 18 residues. Germline V gives CDR1 SSHAT, CDR2 FNYEAQ (reference sequence). The CDR3 loop is CASSSSLGASGLTGELFF. The CDR3, as DNA: TGTGCTAGCAGCTCCTCCCTCGGTGCTAGCGGACTCACCGGGGAGCTGTTTTTT. The full variable domain, its missing parts supplied by reference TRBV7-7 and TRBJ2-2, is GAGVSQSPRYKVTKRGQDVTLRCDPISSHATLYWYQQALGQGPEFLTYFNYEAQPDKSGLPSDRFSAERPEGSISTLTIQRTEQRDSAMYRCASSSSLGASGLTGELFFGEGSRLTVL.

This clone was recorded many times. The chain joins TRBV25-1 to TRBJ1-3; no clear D gene. Trimming took off 2 bases at V and 0 bases at J, with 8 bases between the two ends. The CDR3 runs 15 residues. CDR1 is MGHDK and CDR2 is SYGVNS in the germline V gene. CDR3 nucleotide sequence: TGTGCCAGCAGTGAACCGGGTAACTCTGGAAACACCATATATTTT. This codes for CASSEPGNSGNTIYF.

This clone was seen many times. The chain combines TRBV30 with TRBJ1-5; tentative D call: TRBD1 (5 bases). The CDR3 loop spans 14 amino acids. V shed 5 bases and J shed 4 bases, with 15 bases lying between them. The germline gives CDR1 GTSNPN, CDR2 SVGIG (reference sequence). CDR3 protein: CAWARGAWNQPQHF. CDR3 nucleotides: TGTGCCTGGGCGAGAGGGGCGTGGAATCAGCCCCAGCATTTT. Based on the CDR3 plus reference TRBV30 and TRBJ1-5, the full variable domain is SQTIHQWPATLVQPVGSPLSLECTVEGTSNPNLYWYRQAAGRGLQLLFYSVGIGQISSEVPQNLSASRPQDRQFILSSKKLLLSDSGFYLCAWARGAWNQPQHFGDGTRLSIL.

V and J are TRBV4-3 and TRBJ1-5, with D perhaps matching TRBD1 (5 bases). The germline V gene has CDR1 LGHNA and CDR2 YSLEER. V was trimmed by 0 bases and J by 6 bases, leaving 15 bases between them. The CDR3 runs to 16 residues. The CDR3 nucleotides are TGCGCCAGCAGCCAAGATTCTGGGGCGAGCGGTCAGCCCCAGCATTTT. Encoded protein: CASSQDSGASGQPQHF.

This clone was observed a few times. The chain is built from TRBV6-5 and TRBJ2-1; the match to TRBD1 covers 7 bases. Unmatched junction bases numbered 9, after V lost 5 bases and J lost 8 bases. Germline lookup yields CDR1 MNHEY and CDR2 SVGAGI. This CDR3 contains 14 residues. The CDR3 DNA reads TGTGCCAGCAGTGGAGGTAGGGGGCGTGATGAGCAGTTCTTC. Its protein is CASSGGRGRDEQFF.

This clone was detected once. V gene TRBV29-1 combines with J gene TRBJ1-2; 11 bases agree with TRBD1. Germline loops: CDR1 SQVTM, CDR2 ANQGSEA. The CDR3 has 13 amino acids. V dropped 6 bases and J dropped 7; count of bases not matched to a gene: 7. This chain's CDR3 is CSVADRGRPGYTF. The CDR3 DNA reads TGCAGCGTGGCGGACAGGGGGCGGCCTGGCTACACCTTC.

The rearrangement uses TRBV19 and TRBJ1-3; tentatively, D is TRBD1 (6 bases). V was trimmed by 5 bases and J by 4 bases, leaving 15 bases between them. CDR3 length: 15 residues. The V gene's germline CDR1 is LNHDA and CDR2 SQIVND (reference sequence). DNA of the CDR3: TGTGCCAGTAGTTTATTACAGGGACCCGGAAACACCATATATTTT. This codes for CASSLLQGPGNTIYF. Variable domain in full (rest from reference TRBV19 and TRBJ1-3): DGGITQSPKYLFRKEGQNVTLSCEQNLNHDAMYWYRQDPGQGLRLIYYSQIVNDFQKGDIAEGYSVSREKKESFPLTVTSAQKNPTAFYLCASSLLQGPGNTIYFGEGSWLTVV.

The chain recombines TRBV5-1 with TRBJ1-2; D gene uncertain. This CDR3 region has 16 residues. The V end lost 0 bases, the J end lost 5 bases, and 17 bases lay between the germline ends. Germline assignment: CDR1 SGHRS and CDR2 YFSETQ. DNA of the CDR3: TGCGCCAGCAGCTTGGAGGGCGTGATGGGAGGGTATGGCTACACCTTC. It translates to CASSLEGVMGGYGYTF. The full variable domain, with the rest looked up from reference TRBV5-1 and TRBJ1-2, is KAGVTQTPRYLIKTRGQQVTLSCSPISGHRSVSWYQQTPGQGLQFLFEYFSETQRNKGNFPGRFSGRQFSNSRSEMNVSTLELGDSALYLCASSLEGVMGGYGYTFGSGTRLTVV.

The chain carries TRBV7-2 and TRBJ2-5; perhaps TRBD1 as D (7 bases). The CDR3 loop spans 13 amino acids. V was pared by 5 bases and J by 4 bases, with 11 bases between. Germline values: CDR1 SGHTA, CDR2 FQGNSA. CDR3 DNA: TGTGCCAGCAGCCGACAGGGAGGAGAGACCCAGTACTTC. Amino acid sequence: CASSRQGGETQYF.

V usage is TRBV7-8 and J usage is TRBJ1-5, with 12 bases fitting TRBD1. The germline V gene encodes CDR1 SGHVS and CDR2 FQNEAQ. The V segment lost 5 bases and the J segment 2 bases; nucleotides outside the gene matches: 7. The CDR3 consists of 17 residues. The CDR3 spells CASSPGTGGTGNQPQHF. The CDR3 nucleotides read TGTGCCAGCAGCCCAGGGACAGGGGGCACGGGCAATCAGCCCCAGCATTTT.

The chain has TRBV6-5 and TRBJ2-7; weak D call: TRBD1 (6 bases). Trimming took off 3 bases at V and 0 bases at J, with 15 bases between the two ends. Germline lookup yields CDR1 MNHEY and CDR2 SVGAGI. The CDR3 sequence is 16 residues long. The DNA for the CDR3 is TGTGCCAGCAGTTATCAGGGACATTTCCACTCCTACGAGCAGTACTTC. Translation gives CASSYQGHFHSYEQYF.

The CDR3 DNA is TGTGCCAGCAGCAGACAGGGTAGTTATGGCTACACCTTC. Its translation: CASSRQGSYGYTF. The gene calls are TRBV6-1 and TRBJ1-2, with 7 nucleotides matching TRBD1. Germline V gene data show CDR1 as MNHNS and CDR2 as SASEGT. This CDR3 region has 13 residues. V trimming: 6 bases; J trimming: 5 bases; junction bases outside the gene matches: 6.

The chain carries TRBV2 and TRBJ2-3, with 9 bases lining up with TRBD2. This CDR3 is built from 15 residues. Germline lookup yields CDR1 SNHLY and CDR2 FYNNEI. Trimming took 3 bases from V and 10 from J; bases not matched to a gene: 11. This CDR3 is CASSEASGGRQAQYF. CDR3 in DNA: TGTGCCAGCAGTGAGGCCAGCGGGGGGCGCCAGGCGCAGTATTTT.

The V gene is TRBV11-2, the J gene TRBJ2-7; 8 nucleotides match TRBD1. There are 15 residues in the CDR3. V gave up 6 bases and J gave up 5 bases; unmatched junction bases: 12. Germline CDR1 reads SGHAT; CDR2 reads FQNNGV. The CDR3 here is CASRHPGGPLNEQYF. DNA of the CDR3: TGTGCCAGCAGGCATCCAGGGGGCCCCCTAAACGAGCAGTACTTC.

This clone was seen more than once but under ten times. The chain is built from TRBV4-3 and TRBJ2-7, with a tentative D call TRBD2 (5 bases). The CDR3 sequence is 18 residues long. Trimming stripped 1 base from V and 4 bases from J, with 23 bases between. Germline V gene data show CDR1 as LGHNA and CDR2 as YSLEER. Here the CDR3 reads CASSQALTIATNTYEQYF. The CDR3 nucleotides read TGCGCCAGCAGCCAAGCTTTGACTATAGCGACGAACACATACGAGCAGTACTTC.